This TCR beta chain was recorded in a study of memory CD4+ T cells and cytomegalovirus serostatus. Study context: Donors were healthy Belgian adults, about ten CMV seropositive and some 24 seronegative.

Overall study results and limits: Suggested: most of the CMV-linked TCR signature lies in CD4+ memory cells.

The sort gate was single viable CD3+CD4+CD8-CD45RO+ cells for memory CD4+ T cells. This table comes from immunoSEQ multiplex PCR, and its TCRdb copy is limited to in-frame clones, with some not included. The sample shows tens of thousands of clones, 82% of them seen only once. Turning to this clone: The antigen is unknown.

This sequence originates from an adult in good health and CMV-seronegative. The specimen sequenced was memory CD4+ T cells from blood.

CDR3 DNA sequence: TGTGCCAGTAGTACGAGGACAGGAGACAATGGCTACACCTTC. Its translation: CASSTRTGDNGYTF. V and J are TRBV19 and TRBJ1-2; 7 bases are a match to TRBD1. The CDR3 runs to 14 residues. CDR1 LNHDA and CDR2 SQIVND come from the germline V gene (reference sequence). With 4 bases clipped from V and 6 bases from J, the junction kept 8 bases outside the gene matches.